This T cell receptor beta chain emerged from a study of cytomegalovirus exposure and HLA in healthy donors. The PCR contained 60 Vbeta and 13 Jbeta primers. Data came from immunoSEQ multiplex PCR; TCRdb stores just in-frame clones and leaves some out. The sample has a few hundred thousand clones, around 80% seen once. Germline V gene data show CDR1 as LGHNT and CDR2 as FRNRAP. V was pared by 1 base and J by 10 bases, with 11 bases between. This CDR3 has 13 amino acids. The chain recombines TRBV12-5 with TRBJ2-1; D unresolved. The sequencing input was PBMCs. This clonotype originated in a girl aged 2-10 years in good health and CMV-seronegative. The DNA of the CDR3 is TGTGCTAGTGGTTTGGGGCTCGAGAGGGAGCAGTTCTTC. It translates to CASGLGLEREQFF.